The 8 T cell receptor beta chains below all came from one sample that was sequenced in a study of Ad26.COV2.S vaccination and SARS-CoV-2 variants. Repertoires were generated with immunoSEQ multiplex PCR, while TCRdb's copy carries only in-frame clones and drops some. The top ten clones hold around 4.5% of a sample with 350,000 to 500,000 clones, less than 95% of them seen once. Treatment defined: around 19 received Ad26.COV2.S at low or high dose, single or two shots; 5 received placebo; per-sample allocation not given. Collection of samples fell on day 63 after the first vaccine or placebo injection. Here the sequenced sample was peripheral blood, taken in a trial of Ad26.COV2.S vaccine versus placebo. The receptor set was obtained from a person aged 18 to 65 who received the Ad26.COV2.S COVID-19 vaccine or a placebo.

The chain recombines TRBV5-1 with TRBJ1-1, with D uncertain. CDR3 length: 12 amino acids. Trimming stripped 5 bases from V and 2 bases from J, with 7 bases between. CDR1 and CDR2 from the germline V gene are SGHRS and YFSETQ. CDR3 bases: TGCGCCAGCAGATACACCAACACTGAAGCTTTCTTT. Translated: CASRYTNTEAFF.

The V gene is TRBV27, the J gene TRBJ2-3, with TRBD1 identical over 9 bases. Germline CDR1 reads MNHEY; CDR2 reads SMNVEV (reference sequence). This CDR3 contains 14 residues. V gave up 7 bases and J gave up 3 bases; unmatched junction bases: 5. This chain's CDR3 is CASTGTGNTDTQYF. In DNA form, the CDR3 reads TGTGCCAGCACCGGGACAGGGAATACAGATACGCAGTATTTT.

This clone was seen once. The chain combines TRBV7-8 with TRBJ2-1, with 13 bases aligning to TRBD2. This CDR3 spans 17 amino acids. The V gene's germline CDR1 is SGHVS and CDR2 FQNEAQ. The trim removed 2 bases at V and 5 bases at J, leaving 6 bases unmatched. The CDR3 here is CASSLRVGTSGNNEQFF. The CDR3 DNA reads as TGTGCCAGCAGCTTAAGGGTCGGGACTAGCGGGAACAATGAGCAGTTCTTC.

The CDR3 region is CASKKGGETQYF. DNA of the CDR3: TGTGCCAGCAAAAAGGGGGGGGAGACCCAGTACTTC. The chain links TRBV27 to TRBJ2-5, with a possible D match to TRBD2 (7 bases). Germline CDR1 and CDR2: MNHEY and SMNVEV (reference sequence). V was shortened by 7 bases and J by 5 bases, with 11 bases between the two germline ends. The CDR3 has 12 amino acids.

The chain employs TRBV6-5 and TRBJ1-2; unclear D gene. There are 13 residues in the CDR3. Germline V CDR1 and CDR2: MNHEY, SVGAGI. Trimming removed 4 bases from V and 3 bases from J, with 9 bases in between. The CDR3 DNA follows: TGTGCCAGCAGTTTGGCAGGCGACTATGGCTACACCTTC. Its protein product is CASSLAGDYGYTF.

The genes are TRBV7-8 and TRBJ1-4, with TRBD1 matching over 8 bases. The CDR3 covers 16 residues. The germline V gene encodes CDR1 SGHVS and CDR2 FQNEAQ. The V and J ends lost 1 base and 3 bases, in that order; junction bases with no gene match: 4. The CDR3 loop is CASSLDRGYANEKLFF. Written as DNA, the CDR3 is TGTGCCAGCAGCTTAGACAGGGGGTATGCTAATGAAAAACTGTTTTTT.

This sequence joins TRBV7-9 and TRBJ1-2; D gene uncertain. The CDR3 totals 14 residues. Germline CDR1 SEHNR, CDR2 FQNEAQ (reference sequence). V lost 1 base and J 3 bases, leaving 9 bases between the germline ends. The CDR3: CASSLVGGDYGYTF. The CDR3, as DNA: TGTGCCAGCAGCTTAGTGGGAGGCGACTATGGCTACACCTTC.

The chain employs TRBV27 and TRBJ2-1; 12 bases map to TRBD2. Unmatched junction bases numbered 7, after V lost 2 bases and J lost 5 bases. CDR3 length equals 17 residues. Germline-derived CDR1 and CDR2 are MNHEY and SMNVEV (reference sequence). The CDR3 loop reads CASSLVPSGRAHNEQFF. The CDR3 nucleotides are TGTGCCAGCAGTTTAGTCCCTAGCGGGAGGGCCCACAATGAGCAGTTCTTC.